This T cell receptor beta chain was identified during a study of glioma-infiltrating T cells. Study-wide results and caveats: Only very few CDR3 sequences appeared in both tissue and blood. Non-neoplastic patients had below-expected tissue-blood divergence, while all gliomas exceeded expectation.

Details on this clonotype: The target antigen is unknown. A read error is possible here, since a much larger clone lies one base away.

The CDR3 runs to 16 residues. CDR1 DFQATT and CDR2 SNEGSKA come from the germline V gene (reference sequence). TCR alpha and beta CDR3 regions were amplified from RNA using iRepertoire nested multiplex PCR. Input was roughly 85-450 ng of tissue mRNA or PBMC total RNA. TCRdb re-analysed the multiplex PCR reads in MiXCR, keeping a single row per CDR3 protein. The sample carries about 140,000 distinct CDR3 sequences, more than 35% recorded once. The rearrangement links TRBV20-1 to TRBJ2-3; TRBD2 matches 13 bases. The receptor comes from a human donor with low-grade glioma or glioblastoma, undergoing nonglioma brain surgery, or in good health (not recorded which). The sample comprised glioma tissue, nonneoplastic brain tissue, or PBMCs (not recorded which). The CDR3 reads CSSRALAGGRTDTQYF. The CDR3 DNA is TGCAGTTCTAGGGCACTAGCGGGGGGGCGCACAGATACGCAGTATTTT.